A single sample gave rise to the 2 T cell receptor beta chains below, sequenced in a study of shared clonotypes between healthy human individuals. The data were produced by immunoSEQ multiplex PCR, yet TCRdb's version contains in-frame clones alone and is incomplete. The table lists about 2 million clones, over 85% of them singletons. As defined, naive CD8 cells were CD45RO-negative and positively selected for CCR7, with terminally differentiated effector memory CD45RA+ cells excluded. The sample taken for sequencing was naive CD8+ T cells sorted from blood. These receptors were obtained from a man between 18 and 29 years old in good health.

This sequence joins TRBV19 and TRBJ1-2, with a tentative D call TRBD1 (6 bases). CDR1 LNHDA and CDR2 SQIVND come from the germline V gene (reference sequence). CDR3 size: 18 residues. Trimming cost V 4 bases and J 2 bases, with 23 bases left between them. Written as DNA, the CDR3 is TGTGCCAGTAGTACCAAACGTCTACAGGGAAGTAAAAACTATGGCTACACCTTC. This encodes CASSTKRLQGSKNYGYTF.

In the case of this clone: Other nucleotide sequences from this sample produce the same CDR3. J is TRBJ2-3 and V is TRBV29-1; 9 bases agree with TRBD1. J gave up 1 base and V 3 bases, and 5 bases lay outside the gene matches. The length of the CDR3 is 15 residues. Germline V CDR1 and CDR2: SQVTM, ANQGSEA. This chain's CDR3 is CSVEGDRAGTDTQYF. The CDR3 region has the DNA TGCAGCGTTGAGGGGGACAGGGCCGGCACAGATACGCAGTATTTT.